Presented here are 16 T cell receptor beta chains from one specimen sequenced in a study of human T cells and chemical hapten exposure. From the RACE reads, TCRdb called clonotypes with MiXCR, one entry per CDR3 protein. The sample carries about 350,000 distinct CDR3 sequences, under 6.5% recorded once. Time point indicated: patch test 2, 6 weeks after DPC sensitization. Treatment denoted: therapeutic diphenylcyclopropenone sensitization with weekly scalp DPC. This specimen consisted of whole blood, obtained in connection with sensitization to the hapten diphenylcyclopropenone (DPC). These receptors came from a woman aged 18-29 years with alopecia areata. Some clones in this sample may be carry-over from other donors' samples.

V and J are TRBV6-5 and TRBJ1-1; possibly TRBD1 for D (5 bases). The CDR3 has 14 amino acids. Germline CDR1 and CDR2: MNHEY and SVGAGI. Trimming left V 6 bases short and J 1 base short, with 12 bases between. CDR3 residues: CASRRDSANTEAFF. CDR3 in DNA: TGTGCCAGCAGGAGAGACAGCGCGAACACTGAAGCTTTCTTT.

This clonotype showed up just a few times. The chain couples TRBV7-2 to TRBJ2-3; 9 nucleotides agree with TRBD2. Unmatched junction bases numbered 5, after V lost 2 bases and J lost 2 bases. Germline assignment: CDR1 SGHTA and CDR2 FQGNSA. The CDR3 runs 16 residues. This CDR3 is CASSLRAGGTTDTQYF. CDR3 sequence (DNA): TGTGCCAGCAGCTTACGAGCGGGGGGTACCACAGATACGCAGTATTTT. The full variable domain, completed using reference TRBV7-2 and TRBJ2-3, is GAGVSQSPSNKVTEKGKDVELRCDPISGHTALYWYRQSLGQGLEFLIYFQGNSAPDKSGLPSDRFSAERTGGSVSTLTIQRTQQEDSAVYLCASSLRAGGTTDTQYFGPGTRLTVL.

The sample holds many counts of this clonotype. The rearrangement uses TRBV7-2 and TRBJ2-3; TRBD1 might be the D (5 bases). The germline gives CDR1 SGHTA, CDR2 FQGNSA. This CDR3 is 15 amino acids long. V was pared by 4 bases and J by 2 bases, with 13 bases between. In DNA form, the CDR3 reads TGTGCCAGCAGCTATAGGGCAGGGCACACAGATACGCAGTATTTT. It is translated as CASSYRAGHTDTQYF.

Only a few counts were recorded for this clonotype. The V gene is TRBV27, the J gene TRBJ2-1; TRBD2 matches 7 bases. J gave up 8 bases and V 3 bases, and 4 bases lay outside the gene matches. This CDR3 region has 13 residues. Germline V gene data show CDR1 as MNHEY and CDR2 as SMNVEV (reference sequence). As DNA, the CDR3 is TGTGCCAGCAGTTTGAGACTAGCCGATGAGCAGTTCTTC. It is translated as CASSLRLADEQFF.

This clonotype was found many times. The V gene is TRBV7-2, the J gene TRBJ1-4; no firm D call. There are 15 residues in the CDR3. V shed 2 bases and J shed 8 bases, with 15 bases lying between them. Germline CDR1 is SGHTA and CDR2 is FQGNSA. The CDR3 region has the DNA TGTGCCAGCAGCTTATCTGGCCAAGAGGGAGAAAAACTGTTTTTT. Its translation is CASSLSGQEGEKLFF.

This clonotype has ten or more counts. CDR3 coding DNA: TGTGCCAGCAGCAAAGGGGGCGGGGACAGTCGTTTTTCGCGCAATCAGCCCCAGCATTTT. Translating gives CASSKGGGDSRFSRNQPQHF. This chain connects TRBV21-1 to TRBJ1-5; the table assigns TRBD1, which was not confirmed against the DNA. TRBV21-1 is a documented pseudogene. CDR3 length equals 20 residues.

This clonotype was found many times. The chain recombines TRBV12-3 or TRBV12-4 with TRBJ2-3; TRBD2 agrees at 14 bases. With 8 bases clipped from V and 5 bases from J, the junction kept 3 bases outside the gene matches. The CDR3 spans 14 residues. The CDR3 DNA follows: TGTGCCAGCCGACTAGCGGGGGGGATAGATACGCAGTATTTT. Translated, it gives CASRLAGGIDTQYF.

This clonotype was seen a handful of times. J is TRBJ2-1 and V is TRBV5-1; TRBD1 is a possible D gene (6 bases). Per the germline V gene, CDR1 is SGHRS and CDR2 is YFSETQ. The CDR3 covers 12 residues. Trimming stripped 4 bases from V and 6 bases from J, with 8 bases between. The CDR3 DNA reads TGCGCCAGCAGCGGACAGCTCAATGAGCAGTTCTTC. This sequence encodes CASSGQLNEQFF.

This clonotype was detected a few times. The chain combines TRBV7-6 with TRBJ1-1, with D uncertain. Trimming removed 5 bases at V and 8 bases at J, with 15 bases between. The CDR3 consists of 13 residues. CDR1 and CDR2 from the germline V gene are SGHVS and FNYEAQ. The CDR3 reads CASSNHASREAFF. The CDR3 region has the DNA TGTGCCAGCAGCAACCATGCGTCTCGAGAAGCTTTCTTT. The complete variable domain, with remaining parts taken from reference TRBV7-6 and TRBJ1-1, reads GAGVSQSPRYKVTKRGQDVALRCDPISGHVSLYWYRQALGQGPEFLTYFNYEAQQDKSGLPNDRFSAERPEGSISTLTIQRTEQRDSAMYRCASSNHASREAFFGQGTRLTVV.

In this sample, this clonotype turned up many times. This chain joins TRBV24-1 and TRBJ1-1, with TRBD1 matching 8 bases. The V gene's germline CDR1 is KGHDR and CDR2 SFDVKD. CDR3 size: 13 residues. V lost 8 bases to trimming and J lost 5 bases; unmatched junction nucleotides: 6. CDR3 in DNA: TGTGCCACCACCCAGGGGGCGCAGACTGAAGCTTTCTTT. This sequence encodes CATTQGAQTEAFF.

This clonotype was seen only a few times. This chain connects TRBV5-1 to TRBJ1-5; 9 nucleotides agree with TRBD1. CDR1 is SGHRS, CDR2 YFSETQ, per germline. The J segment lost 7 bases and the V segment lost 1 base, leaving 6 bases of the junction unmatched. This CDR3 spans 15 amino acids. This CDR3 reads CASSLTTGGVQPQHF. CDR3 nucleotides: TGCGCCAGCAGCTTGACTACAGGGGGCGTCCAGCCCCAGCATTTT.

The chain combines TRBV6-6 with TRBJ1-3; D is uncertain. Per germline, CDR1 MNHNY and CDR2 SVGAGI (reference sequence). The CDR3 has 17 amino acids. V was pared by 0 bases and J by 0 bases, with 12 bases between. CDR3 bases: TGTGCCAGCAGTTACTCTCCTGAGAGTAACTCTGGAAACACCATATATTTT. Encoded protein: CASSYSPESNSGNTIYF.

The chain's CDR3 is CASSLKGHYSNQPQHF. CDR3 bases: TGTGCCAGCAGCCTTAAGGGACACTATAGCAATCAGCCCCAGCATTTT. J is TRBJ1-5 and V is TRBV6-2 or TRBV6-3; TRBD1 is a possible D gene (6 bases). V was trimmed by 6 bases and J by 0 bases, leaving 15 bases between them. Germline CDR1 reads MNHEY; CDR2 reads SVGEGT. The CDR3 runs 16 residues.

This clonotype was recorded many times. The chain uses TRBV7-9 and TRBJ1-2; 12 bases are shared with TRBD1. Germline-derived CDR1 and CDR2 are SEHNR and FQNEAQ (reference sequence). With 10 bases clipped from V and 4 bases from J, the junction kept 13 bases outside the gene matches. The CDR3 is made up of 16 amino acids. The CDR3 here is CATSSGTGGVSYGYTF. Here the CDR3 DNA reads TGTGCCACTTCCTCCGGGACAGGGGGCGTAAGCTATGGCTACACCTTC.

This clonotype was counted between two and nine times. The rearrangement links TRBV2 to TRBJ2-7, with D possibly TRBD1 on 5 matching bases. V was trimmed by 4 bases and J by 3 bases, leaving 7 bases between them. CDR3 length: 12 residues. In germline, CDR1 is SNHLY, CDR2 FYNNEI. CDR3 amino acids: CASSADSYEQYF. The CDR3 DNA reads TGTGCCAGCAGTGCTGACAGCTACGAGCAGTACTTC.

This clonotype was counted many times. The rearrangement joins TRBV12-3 or TRBV12-4 to TRBJ1-2, with 10 bases that match TRBD1. This CDR3 comprises 15 residues. V was pared by 6 bases and J by 4 bases, with 8 bases of the junction left unmatched. The DNA for the CDR3 is TGTGCCAGCAGCTCCCTGGACAGGGGGTCCTATGGCTACACCTTC. It codes for CASSSLDRGSYGYTF.